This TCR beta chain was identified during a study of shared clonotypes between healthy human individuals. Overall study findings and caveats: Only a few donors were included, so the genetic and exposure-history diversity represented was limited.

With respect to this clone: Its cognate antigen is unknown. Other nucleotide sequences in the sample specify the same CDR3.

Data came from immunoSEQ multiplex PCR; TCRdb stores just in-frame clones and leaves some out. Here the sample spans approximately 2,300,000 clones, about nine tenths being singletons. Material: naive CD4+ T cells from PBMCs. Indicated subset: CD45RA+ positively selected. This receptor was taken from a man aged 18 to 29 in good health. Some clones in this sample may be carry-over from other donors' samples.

CDR3 residues: CASSFGADYNEQFF. The CDR3 nucleotides are TGTGCCAGCAGCTTCGGAGCGGATTACAATGAGCAGTTCTTC. The rearrangement links TRBV11-3 to TRBJ2-1, with D maybe TRBD2 (5 bases). CDR3 length: 14 residues. V gave up 3 bases and J gave up 4 bases, with 10 bases separating them. Germline lookup yields CDR1 SGHNT and CDR2 YENEEA.